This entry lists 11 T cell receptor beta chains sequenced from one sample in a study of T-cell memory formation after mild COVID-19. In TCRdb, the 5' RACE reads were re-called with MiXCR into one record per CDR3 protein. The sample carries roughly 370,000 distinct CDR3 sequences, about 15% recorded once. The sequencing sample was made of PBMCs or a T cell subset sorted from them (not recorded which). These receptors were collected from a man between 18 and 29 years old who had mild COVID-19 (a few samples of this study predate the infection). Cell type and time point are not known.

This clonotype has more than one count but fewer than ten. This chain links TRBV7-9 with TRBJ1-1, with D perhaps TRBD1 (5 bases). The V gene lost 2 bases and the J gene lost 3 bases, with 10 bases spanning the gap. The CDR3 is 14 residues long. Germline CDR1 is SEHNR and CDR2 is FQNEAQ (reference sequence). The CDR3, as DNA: TGTGCCAGCAGCTTACGGGGCCTCGACACTGAAGCTTTCTTT. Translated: CASSLRGLDTEAFF.

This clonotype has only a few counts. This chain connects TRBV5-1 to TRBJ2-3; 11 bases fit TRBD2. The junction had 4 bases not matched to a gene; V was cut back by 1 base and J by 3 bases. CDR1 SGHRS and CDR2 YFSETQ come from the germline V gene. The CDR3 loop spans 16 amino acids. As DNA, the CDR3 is TGCGCCAGCAGCTTGCCTAGCGGGGGGCAGACAGATACGCAGTATTTT. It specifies CASSLPSGGQTDTQYF.

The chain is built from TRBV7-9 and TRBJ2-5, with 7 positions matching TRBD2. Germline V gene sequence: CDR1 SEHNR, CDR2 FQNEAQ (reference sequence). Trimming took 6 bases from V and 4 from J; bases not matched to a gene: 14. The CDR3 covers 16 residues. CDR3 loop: CASSLAATANSETQYF. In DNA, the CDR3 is TGTGCCAGCAGTCTAGCGGCGACAGCTAATTCAGAGACCCAGTACTTC.

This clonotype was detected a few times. This CDR3 is CASSLTGLLFEQYF. As DNA, the CDR3 is TGTGCCAGCAGCTTGACGGGGTTACTTTTCGAGCAGTACTTC. The chain has TRBV7-9 and TRBJ2-7, with a tentative D call TRBD2 (5 bases). V lost 3 bases and J lost 6, with 15 bases in between. The CDR3 length is 14 residues. Germline CDR1 reads SEHNR; CDR2 reads FQNEAQ (reference sequence).

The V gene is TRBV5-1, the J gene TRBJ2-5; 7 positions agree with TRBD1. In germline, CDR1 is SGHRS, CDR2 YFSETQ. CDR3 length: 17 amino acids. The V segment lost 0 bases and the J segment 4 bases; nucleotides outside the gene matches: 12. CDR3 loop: CASSLAGRTGTLETQYF. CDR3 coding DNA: TGCGCCAGCAGCTTGGCCGGTAGGACAGGAACCTTAGAGACCCAGTACTTC.

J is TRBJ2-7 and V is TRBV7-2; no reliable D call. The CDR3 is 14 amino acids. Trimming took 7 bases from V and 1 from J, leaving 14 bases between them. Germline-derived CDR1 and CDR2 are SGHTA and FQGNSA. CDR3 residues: CASTRLGGSYEQYF. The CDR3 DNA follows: TGTGCCAGCACCCGCCTGGGCGGATCCTACGAGCAGTACTTC.

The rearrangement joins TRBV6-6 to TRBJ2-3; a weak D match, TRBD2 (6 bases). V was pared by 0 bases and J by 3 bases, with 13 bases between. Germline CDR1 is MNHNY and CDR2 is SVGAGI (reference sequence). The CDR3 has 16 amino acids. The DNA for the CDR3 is TGTGCCAGCAGTTACTCACGGCCAGGGAGGACAGATACGCAGTATTTT. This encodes CASSYSRPGRTDTQYF.

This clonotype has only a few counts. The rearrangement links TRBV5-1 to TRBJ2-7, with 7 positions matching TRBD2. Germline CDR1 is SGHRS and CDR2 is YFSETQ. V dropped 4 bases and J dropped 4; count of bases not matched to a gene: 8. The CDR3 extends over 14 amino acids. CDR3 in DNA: TGCGCCAGCAGCCCTGGCTGGGGGGGGTACGAGCAGTACGTC. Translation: CASSPGWGGYEQYV.

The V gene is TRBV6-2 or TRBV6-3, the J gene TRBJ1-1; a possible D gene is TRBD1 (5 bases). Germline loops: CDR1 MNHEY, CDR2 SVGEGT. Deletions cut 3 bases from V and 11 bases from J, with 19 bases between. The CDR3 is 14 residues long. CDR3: CASSYLDLRDGAFF. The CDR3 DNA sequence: TGTGCCAGCAGTTATCTTGATCTTCGGGACGGCGCTTTCTTT.

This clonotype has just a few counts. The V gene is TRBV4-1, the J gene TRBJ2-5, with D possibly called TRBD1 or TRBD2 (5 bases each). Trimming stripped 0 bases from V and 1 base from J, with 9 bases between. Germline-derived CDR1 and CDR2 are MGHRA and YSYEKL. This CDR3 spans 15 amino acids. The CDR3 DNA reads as TGCGCCAGCAGCCAAGATTCGGGGACCCAAGAGACCCAGTACTTC. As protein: CASSQDSGTQETQYF.

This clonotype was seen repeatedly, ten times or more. In nucleotides, the CDR3 is TGTGCCAGCAGCCGAGACACGTATGGCTACACCTTC. Protein product: CASSRDTYGYTF. The chain employs TRBV12-3 or TRBV12-4 and TRBJ1-2; D unclear. This CDR3 spans 12 amino acids. Trimming shortened V by 6 bases and J by 5 bases, and 10 bases separated the two germline ends.